These 21 T cell receptor beta chains came from one sample sequenced in a study of blood T cell repertoires in COVID-19. Data came from immunoSEQ multiplex PCR; TCRdb stores just in-frame clones and leaves some out. The sample includes 250,000 to 350,000 clones, over 70% seen only once; the top ten take roughly 1.2%. The specimen sequenced was peripheral blood. Receptors were obtained from a woman aged 45-65 years with acute or convalescent COVID-19.

The chain uses TRBV6-1 and TRBJ1-2, with D perhaps matching TRBD1 (6 bases). The CDR3 extends over 13 amino acids. CDR1 is MNHNS, CDR2 SASEGT, per germline. The V end was cut by 0 bases, the J end by 8 bases, with 10 bases between. For the CDR3, the DNA is TGTGCCAGCAGTGAAGCAGGGGGAAGGGGCTACACCTTC. Residues: CASSEAGGRGYTF.

The chain carries TRBV12-5 and TRBJ1-1; D may be TRBD1 (5 bases). Germline CDR1 LGHNT, CDR2 FRNRAP. This CDR3 region has 13 residues. V lost 11 bases to trimming and J lost 0 bases, with 13 bases between them. The CDR3 bases are TGTGCTTCCGGGGGGTTCATGAACACTGAAGCTTTCTTT. Its translation is CASGGFMNTEAFF.

V gene TRBV24-1 combines with J gene TRBJ1-5, with a weak D call TRBD1 (5 bases). This CDR3 region has 13 residues. Germline assignment: CDR1 KGHDR and CDR2 SFDVKD. V lost 4 bases and J lost 10, with 13 bases in between. As DNA, the CDR3 is TGTGCCACCAGTGAAAAGACAGTAATCCCCCAGCATTTT. Its protein is CATSEKTVIPQHF.

V and J are TRBV7-2 and TRBJ2-7; possibly TRBD2 for D (6 bases). Germline V gene data show CDR1 as SGHTA and CDR2 as FQGNSA. CDR3 length: 15 amino acids. With 5 bases removed from V and 3 bases from J, the gap between germline ends came to 17 bases. Here the CDR3 DNA reads TGTGCCAGCAGCCCGGGACTCTCAGGCGTCTACGAGCAGTACTTC. It encodes CASSPGLSGVYEQYF.

J is TRBJ2-4 and V is TRBV2, with TRBD1 matching over 7 bases. This CDR3 spans 14 amino acids. CDR1 and CDR2 (germline): SNHLY, FYNNEI. V lost 5 bases and J lost 2; bases outside the gene matches: 3. Written as DNA, the CDR3 is TGTGCCAGCAGTCACAGGGGCCCCAAAAACATTCAGTACTTC. It is translated as CASSHRGPKNIQYF.

The rearrangement uses TRBV15 and TRBJ2-7, with D perhaps matching TRBD2 (5 bases). Per the germline V gene, CDR1 is LNHNV and CDR2 is YYDKDF (reference sequence). V was trimmed by 3 bases and J by 1 base, leaving 13 bases between them. The CDR3 has 15 amino acids. CDR3: CATSSARSGSYEQYF. CDR3 sequence (DNA): TGTGCCACCAGCAGCGCTCGCTCGGGGTCCTACGAGCAGTACTTC.

This chain connects TRBV29-1 to TRBJ2-7; D may be TRBD1 (7 bases). Trimming took 5 bases from V and 6 from J, leaving 17 bases between them. Germline V lookup: CDR1 SQVTM, CDR2 ANQGSEA. The CDR3 has 13 residues. CDR3 sequence (DNA): TGCAGCGTTACGACATGGCAGGGGGGCGAGCAGTACTTC. It translates to CSVTTWQGGEQYF.

This clone is a singleton in its sample. This sequence joins TRBV2 and TRBJ1-1; 7 bases agree with TRBD1. This CDR3 contains 13 residues. V shed 5 bases and J 0 bases; nucleotides not matched to a gene: 0. Germline CDR1 is SNHLY and CDR2 is FYNNEI. CDR3 in DNA: TGTGCCAGCAGTACAGGGGTGAACACTGAAGCTTTCTTT. It is translated as CASSTGVNTEAFF.

The V call is TRBV10-3, the J call TRBJ2-5, with D tentatively TRBD1 (6 bases). Trimming cost V 5 bases and J 3 bases, with 10 bases left between them. Per germline, CDR1 ENHRY and CDR2 SYGVKD. The CDR3 is made up of 13 amino acids. The CDR3: CAISRDNEETQYF. The CDR3 DNA follows: TGTGCCATCAGTCGGGACAATGAAGAGACCCAGTACTTC.

The V and J genes are TRBV6-5 and TRBJ1-1, with no clear D. Trimming took 6 bases from V and 0 from J, leaving 5 bases between them. The CDR3 has 12 residues. Germline V CDR1 and CDR2: MNHEY, SVGAGI. The CDR3 nucleotides read TGTGCCAGCAGCAGAATGAACACTGAAGCTTTCTTT. Translating it yields CASSRMNTEAFF.

The chain uses TRBV5-1 and TRBJ1-1; TRBD1 might be the D (5 bases). The V and J ends lost 0 bases and 5 bases respectively, with 11 bases between them. The CDR3 has 14 amino acids. The germline V gene has CDR1 SGHRS and CDR2 YFSETQ. CDR3 residues: CASSLEQAGTEAFF. CDR3 nucleotides: TGCGCCAGCAGCTTGGAACAGGCCGGGACTGAAGCTTTCTTT. The full variable domain, with the rest looked up from reference TRBV5-1 and TRBJ1-1, is KAGVTQTPRYLIKTRGQQVTLSCSPISGHRSVSWYQQTPGQGLQFLFEYFSETQRNKGNFPGRFSGRQFSNSRSEMNVSTLELGDSALYLCASSLEQAGTEAFFGQGTRLTVV.

The chain uses TRBV4-2 and TRBJ2-5; a possible D gene is TRBD2 (5 bases). The germline V gene encodes CDR1 LGHNA and CDR2 YNFKEQ. The CDR3 runs 13 residues. V was shortened by 5 bases and J by 5 bases, with 12 bases between the two germline ends. The CDR3: CASSSGAAETQYF. CDR3 in DNA: TGTGCCAGCAGCTCAGGAGCGGCCGAGACCCAGTACTTC.

V and J are TRBV4-1 and TRBJ1-5; D not resolved. Germline V lookup: CDR1 MGHRA, CDR2 YSYEKL. The CDR3 is 18 amino acids. V shed 1 base and J shed 0 bases, with 16 bases lying between them. The CDR3 spells CASSQAKDRAYSNQPQHF. CDR3 nucleotide sequence: TGCGCCAGCAGCCAAGCCAAAGATCGAGCATATAGCAATCAGCCCCAGCATTTT.

The chain couples TRBV30 to TRBJ2-7; D is ambiguous. The CDR3 length is 16 residues. Deletions cut 0 bases from V and 5 bases from J, with 20 bases between. Germline V gives CDR1 GTSNPN, CDR2 SVGIG (reference sequence). The CDR3 nucleotides are TGTGCCTGGAGTGTCGGTGGGCTGTTTCCGACCCACGAGCAGTACTTC. Translating gives CAWSVGGLFPTHEQYF.

In its sample, this clone was seen a few times. The chain recombines TRBV29-1 with TRBJ2-1; 9 nucleotides match TRBD1. Trimming at V came to 1 base and at J to 3 bases, leaving 4 bases not matched to a gene. Germline V gene data show CDR1 as SQVTM and CDR2 as ANQGSEA. The CDR3 extends over 15 amino acids. The CDR3 sequence: CSVEGGTGNYNEQFF. The CDR3 nucleotides are TGCAGCGTTGAAGGCGGGACAGGGAACTACAATGAGCAGTTCTTC.

This clone was observed a single time. V usage is TRBV30 and J usage is TRBJ2-7; D not resolved. The CDR3 has 12 amino acids. V lost 0 bases and J lost 6, with 9 bases in between. The V gene's germline CDR1 is GTSNPN and CDR2 SVGIG (reference sequence). CDR3 sequence: CAWSVRGSEQYV. CDR3 DNA: TGTGCCTGGAGTGTACGCGGAAGCGAGCAGTACGTC.

The sample holds a few counts of this clone. The gene calls are TRBV10-1 and TRBJ1-1; maybe TRBD1 (5 bases). The V end lost 6 bases, the J end lost 1 base, and 9 bases lay between the germline ends. The CDR3 is 13 amino acids. The germline V gene encodes CDR1 WNHNN and CDR2 SYGVQD (reference sequence). The CDR3 reads CASRETANTEAFF. Here the CDR3 DNA reads TGCGCCAGCAGGGAGACAGCGAACACTGAAGCTTTCTTT.

This clone was observed a few times. This chain joins TRBV20-1 and TRBJ2-7; D remains unclear. The germline V gene has CDR1 DFQATT and CDR2 SNEGSKA (reference sequence). Between the trimmed V and J ends, which lost 6 bases and 4 bases, there was a span of 10 bases. The CDR3 totals 11 residues. DNA for the CDR3: TGCAGTGCGTCGTCTGTATACGAGCAGTACTTC. Protein: CSASSVYEQYF.

This clone was observed a handful of times. V and J are TRBV10-1 and TRBJ1-1; D perhaps matches TRBD1 (6 bases). V was clipped by 6 bases and J by 5 bases, with 13 bases between them. This CDR3 comprises 13 residues. Germline-derived CDR1 and CDR2 are WNHNN and SYGVQD (reference sequence). CDR3 sequence: CASSPQGPTEAFF. CDR3 in DNA: TGCGCCAGCAGCCCCCAGGGGCCAACTGAAGCTTTCTTT.

This chain links TRBV18 with TRBJ2-1, with TRBD1 matching 9 bases. CDR3 size: 13 residues. V shed 5 bases and J 5 bases; nucleotides not matched to a gene: 1. CDR1 is KGHSH and CDR2 is LQKENI in the germline V gene. The CDR3 region has the DNA TGTGCCAGCTCAAGGGACAGGGACAATGAGCAGTTCTTC. It encodes CASSRDRDNEQFF.

Comment on this clone: The sample holds other DNA sequences that translate to the same CDR3. The chain is built from TRBV5-1 and TRBJ1-4, with 10 positions matching TRBD1. Losses at the gene ends were 5 bases for V and 5 bases for J; bases not matched to a gene: 3. Germline CDR1 is SGHRS and CDR2 is YFSETQ. The CDR3 totals 14 residues. The CDR3, as DNA: TGCGCCAGCAGTCGGGACAGGGGAAATGAAAAACTGTTTTTT. This gives the protein CASSRDRGNEKLFF.